Listed here are 21 T cell receptor beta chains from one sample, sequenced in a study of T cell repertoires in cytomegalovirus infection. TCRdb called the reads again in MiXCR, with one record for every CDR3 protein. The sample carries roughly 250,000 distinct CDR3 sequences, 10% to 15% recorded once. Sequenced input: PBMCs. The receptors derive from a human donor in good health (CMV status not recorded). Some clones in this sample may be carry-over from other donors' samples.

The chain has TRBV7-4 and TRBJ2-5; D is ambiguous. The CDR3 runs to 17 residues. The V gene lost 1 base and the J gene lost 7 bases, with 22 bases spanning the gap. Germline values: CDR1 SGHVT, CDR2 SQSDAQ. The DNA for the CDR3 is TGTGCCAGCAGCTTAGTAGTGGGAACCGGGCGGTCTTCGACCCAGTACTTC. Its protein product is CASSLVVGTGRSSTQYF.

This clonotype was picked up many times. The rearrangement links TRBV6-1 to TRBJ2-5, with 8 positions matching TRBD2. CDR3 length: 14 amino acids. Trimming removed 6 bases from V and 5 bases from J; junction bases left unmatched: 8. Germline values: CDR1 MNHNS, CDR2 SASEGT. The CDR3 region has the DNA TGTGCCAGCAGCGAGCGGGGGCCGGGGGAGACCCAGTACTTC. Amino acids: CASSERGPGETQYF.

This clonotype was seen repeatedly, ten times or more. This chain links TRBV19 with TRBJ1-1, with D possibly TRBD1 on 5 matching bases. The V and J ends lost 10 bases and 1 base respectively, with 13 bases between them. CDR3 length equals 13 residues. Germline CDR1 is LNHDA and CDR2 is SQIVND (reference sequence). For the CDR3, the DNA is TGTGCCACTAGCCCAGACAGGAACACTGAAGCTTTCTTT. Its translation is CATSPDRNTEAFF. The full variable domain, its missing parts supplied by reference TRBV19 and TRBJ1-1, is DGGITQSPKYLFRKEGQNVTLSCEQNLNHDAMYWYRQDPGQGLRLIYYSQIVNDFQKGDIAEGYSVSREKKESFPLTVTSAQKNPTAFYLCATSPDRNTEAFFGQGTRLTVV.

This clonotype was counted a few times. The chain links TRBV7-7 to TRBJ2-7; 11 bases map to TRBD2. This CDR3 has 15 residues. Germline trimming cut 5 bases from V and 5 bases from J; bases unmatched to any gene: 8. Germline loops: CDR1 SSHAT, CDR2 FNYEAQ (reference sequence). CDR3 region: CASSPVTSGIDEQYF. CDR3 bases: TGTGCCAGCAGCCCAGTGACTAGCGGGATCGACGAGCAGTACTTC.

This clonotype showed up many times. This sequence joins TRBV7-2 and TRBJ2-7; a weak D match, TRBD1 (5 bases). CDR3 size: 13 residues. The germline V and J ends were trimmed by 5 bases and 9 bases, with 17 bases remaining between them. Germline CDR1 and CDR2: SGHTA and FQGNSA. CDR3 DNA sequence: TGTGCCAGCAGCCCACGAAATATGACAGCGCAGTACTTC. This codes for CASSPRNMTAQYF.

This clonotype was recorded many times. The J gene is TRBJ2-2, the V gene TRBV7-2; D possibly corresponds to TRBD2 (6 bases). The CDR3 is 15 residues long. Germline CDR1 reads SGHTA; CDR2 reads FQGNSA. The ends were cut back, 5 bases at V and 5 bases at J, with 15 bases in the middle. The CDR3 protein is CASSAQSGRTGELFF. CDR3 nucleotide sequence: TGTGCCAGCAGCGCCCAAAGCGGGCGGACCGGGGAGCTGTTTTTT.

This clonotype was seen repeatedly, ten times or more. The chain recombines TRBV7-8 with TRBJ2-3; 10 nucleotides align to TRBD1. With V trimmed by 4 bases and J by 5 bases, 6 bases remained unmatched. This CDR3 spans 15 amino acids. In germline, CDR1 is SGHVS, CDR2 FQNEAQ. CDR3 sequence reads: CASSSDRGLGDTQYF. CDR3 bases: TGTGCCAGCAGCTCCGACAGGGGGCTGGGAGATACGCAGTATTTT.

This clonotype came up many times. The genes are TRBV12-3 or TRBV12-4 and TRBJ1-1, with D unclear. V was cut by 6 bases and J by 4 bases, with 21 bases left in between. The CDR3 loop spans 16 amino acids. CDR3 sequence (DNA): TGTGCCAGCAGACCGACTGTTCCGAACCGGGGCACTGAAGCTTTCTTT. Translation: CASRPTVPNRGTEAFF.

The table lists this clonotype with many counts. The chain combines TRBV11-2 with TRBJ1-6; D uncertain. With 3 bases removed from V and 10 bases from J, the gap between germline ends came to 7 bases. Germline V CDR1 and CDR2: SGHAT, FQNNGV. This CDR3 comprises 12 residues. In DNA, the CDR3 is TGTGCCAGCAGCTTGCACAACTCACCCCTCCACTTT. This encodes CASSLHNSPLHF.

The chain recombines TRBV20-1 with TRBJ2-3; 7 bases match TRBD2. The germline gives CDR1 DFQATT, CDR2 SNEGSKA (reference sequence). This CDR3 is built from 14 residues. J was trimmed by 5 bases and V by 4 bases; bases with no gene match: 9. This chain's CDR3 is CSATPGGRIDTQYF. The CDR3, as DNA: TGCAGTGCTACGCCCGGGGGGAGAATAGATACGCAGTATTTT.

This clonotype was detected only a few times. The CDR3 nucleotides are TGTGCCAGCAGCTTAGCCTCAGGGGCCACTGAAGCTTTCTTT. It encodes CASSLASGATEAFF. The chain links TRBV7-6 to TRBJ1-1, with D possibly TRBD1 on 6 matching bases. The germline CDR1 and CDR2 sequences are SGHVS and FNYEAQ. Between the trimmed V and J ends, which lost 0 bases and 4 bases, there was a span of 9 bases. The CDR3 extends over 14 amino acids.

The V gene is TRBV15, the J gene TRBJ2-2; 7 bases agree with TRBD1. With 5 bases clipped from V and 6 bases from J, the junction kept 3 bases outside the gene matches. The CDR3 has 13 residues. Germline values: CDR1 LNHNV, CDR2 YYDKDF (reference sequence). This chain's CDR3 is CATSWTGAGELFF. The CDR3 DNA reads as TGTGCCACCAGCTGGACAGGAGCCGGGGAGCTGTTTTTT.

The table lists this clonotype with many counts. V and J are TRBV2 and TRBJ1-2; 9 bases match TRBD1. The V and J ends lost 5 bases and 3 bases, in that order; junction bases with no gene match: 4. CDR3 size: 14 residues. Germline CDR1 SNHLY, CDR2 FYNNEI. The CDR3 nucleotides read TGTGCCAGCAGTCCGGACAGGGGCGACTATGGCTACACCTTC. Protein: CASSPDRGDYGYTF.

This clonotype has a handful of counts. The rearrangement uses TRBV20-1 and TRBJ2-5; D remains ambiguous. The germline V and J ends were trimmed by 5 bases and 2 bases, with 9 bases remaining between them. The CDR3 is 12 residues long. Germline CDR1 DFQATT, CDR2 SNEGSKA (reference sequence). The CDR3: CSAPHGQETQYF. The CDR3 bases are TGCAGTGCTCCCCACGGACAAGAGACCCAGTACTTC.

This clonotype appeared many times. The V gene is TRBV19, the J gene TRBJ2-5, with D perhaps given as TRBD1 or TRBD2 (5 bases each). V was shortened by 6 bases and J by 5 bases, with 10 bases between the two germline ends. Germline V lookup: CDR1 LNHDA, CDR2 SQIVND (reference sequence). The CDR3 sequence is 12 residues long. The CDR3 nucleotides are TGTGCCAGTAGGGGACGGTTGGAGACCCAGTACTTC. It encodes CASRGRLETQYF. The full variable domain, in which reference TRBV19 and TRBJ2-5 provide the parts outside the CDR3, is DGGITQSPKYLFRKEGQNVTLSCEQNLNHDAMYWYRQDPGQGLRLIYYSQIVNDFQKGDIAEGYSVSREKKESFPLTVTSAQKNPTAFYLCASRGRLETQYFGPGTRLLVL.

The chain carries TRBV20-1 and TRBJ2-2; 13 bases fit TRBD2. J gave up 6 bases and V 2 bases, and 0 bases lay outside the gene matches. Per the germline V gene, CDR1 is DFQATT and CDR2 is SNEGSKA (reference sequence). This CDR3 contains 14 residues. As DNA, the CDR3 is TGCAGTGCTAGAACTAGCGGGAGGGCCGGGGAGCTGTTTTTT. Its protein is CSARTSGRAGELFF.

The table lists this clonotype with many counts. The chain combines TRBV19 with TRBJ1-2; no clear D gene. CDR1 and CDR2 (germline): LNHDA, SQIVND (reference sequence). V was cut by 7 bases and J by 4 bases, with 13 bases left in between. This CDR3 is 13 amino acids long. The CDR3 DNA reads as TGTGCCAGTACCCTCCGGGGATCCTATGGCTACACCTTC. The encoded protein is CASTLRGSYGYTF.

This clonotype was detected ten times or more. The CDR3 reads CASSPRRGHRAMNTEAFF. CDR3 in DNA: TGTGCCAGCAGCCCTCGAAGAGGGCACAGAGCCATGAACACTGAAGCTTTCTTT. This chain links TRBV7-2 with TRBJ1-1; no clear D gene. The CDR3 extends over 18 amino acids. The germline gives CDR1 SGHTA, CDR2 FQGNSA. Trimming took 5 bases from V and 0 from J, leaving 22 bases between them.

This clonotype was recorded at least ten times. V and J are TRBV2 and TRBJ1-5, with 10 positions matching TRBD1. Germline V gene lookup returns CDR1 SNHLY and CDR2 FYNNEI. The CDR3 has 13 amino acids. Germline trimming cut 6 bases from V and 9 bases from J; bases unmatched to any gene: 5. The CDR3: CASRGQGLGPQHF. In DNA form, the CDR3 reads TGTGCCAGCAGGGGACAGGGGCTTGGGCCCCAGCATTTT.

This clonotype came up a few times. The chain is built from TRBV5-1 and TRBJ2-1; D possibly matches TRBD1 or TRBD2 (6 bases each). The CDR3 runs to 16 residues. Germline V gene sequence: CDR1 SGHRS, CDR2 YFSETQ. V was trimmed by 3 bases and J by 4 bases, leaving 17 bases between them. CDR3 sequence reads: CASSSLGGRIYNEQFF. DNA of the CDR3: TGCGCCAGCAGCTCCCTTGGGGGGCGGATTTACAATGAGCAGTTCTTC.

This clonotype has a handful of counts. The V call is TRBV5-1, the J call TRBJ2-3; 7 nucleotides match TRBD1. V was clipped by 4 bases and J by 3 bases; unmatched bases: 8. Germline-derived CDR1 and CDR2 are SGHRS and YFSETQ. The CDR3 is 15 amino acids. Written as DNA, the CDR3 is TGCGCCAGCAGCCCGGGACAGTTTCAGACAGATACGCAGTATTTT. Translated, it gives CASSPGQFQTDTQYF.